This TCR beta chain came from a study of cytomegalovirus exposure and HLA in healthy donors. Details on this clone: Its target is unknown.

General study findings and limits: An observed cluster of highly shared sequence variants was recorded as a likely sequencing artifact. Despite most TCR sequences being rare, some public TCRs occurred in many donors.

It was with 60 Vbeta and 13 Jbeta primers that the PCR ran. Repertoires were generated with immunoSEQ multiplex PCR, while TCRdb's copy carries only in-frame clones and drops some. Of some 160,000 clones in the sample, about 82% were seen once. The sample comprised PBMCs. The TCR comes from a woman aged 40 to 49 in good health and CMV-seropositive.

CDR3 DNA: TGTGCCATCGCACAGGGGGCCGGGAACACTGAAGCTTTCTTT. Its translation: CAIAQGAGNTEAFF. This sequence joins TRBV28 and TRBJ1-1; 9 nucleotides agree with TRBD1. Germline V CDR1 and CDR2: MDHEN, SYDVKM. The CDR3 consists of 14 residues. After removal of 10 bases from V and 1 base from J, the junction contained 7 bases not matched to a gene.